This entry is about one TCR beta chain. The target antigen is unknown. Sequencing used immunoSEQ multiplex PCR; TCRdb keeps in-frame clones, though not all of them. This table holds approximately 300,000 clones, over 80% found once. Noted treatment: about 20 received Ad26.COV2.S at low or high dose, single or two shots; several received placebo; per-sample allocation not given. Repertoires come from day 63 after the first vaccine or placebo injection. The CDR3 contains 12 residues. V dropped 5 bases and J dropped 4 bases, with 6 bases sitting between them. These data are taken from a study of Ad26.COV2.S vaccination and SARS-CoV-2 variants. The overall study: Ad26.COV2.S, an intramuscular injection, was given once or twice 56 days apart. General study findings and limits: The breadth of spike-specific CD8+ and CD4+ T cell responses after vaccination was reportedly substantial. Vaccinees showed greater spike-specific TCR breadth than placebo recipients.

The source is a person between 18 and 65 years old who received the Ad26.COV2.S COVID-19 vaccine or a placebo. The chain has TRBV12-3 or TRBV12-4 and TRBJ1-5; tentative D call: TRBD1 (5 bases). Source: peripheral blood, taken in a trial of Ad26.COV2.S vaccine versus placebo. The CDR3 here is CASSTGNQPQHF. The DNA of the CDR3 is TGTGCCAGCAGTACAGGAAATCAGCCCCAGCATTTT.